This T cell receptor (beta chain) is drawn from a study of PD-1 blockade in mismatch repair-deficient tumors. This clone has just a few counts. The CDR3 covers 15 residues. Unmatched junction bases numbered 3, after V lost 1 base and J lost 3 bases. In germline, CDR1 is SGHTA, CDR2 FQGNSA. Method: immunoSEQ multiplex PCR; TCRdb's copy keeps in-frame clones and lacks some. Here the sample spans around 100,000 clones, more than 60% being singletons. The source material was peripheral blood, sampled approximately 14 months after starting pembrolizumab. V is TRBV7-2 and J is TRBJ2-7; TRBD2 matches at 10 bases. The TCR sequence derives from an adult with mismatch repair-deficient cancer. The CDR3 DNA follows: TGTGCCAGCAGCTTAGTGGCTAGCGGGAGCTACGAGCAGTACTTC. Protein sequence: CASSLVASGSYEQYF.